These 32 T cell receptor beta chains came from one sample sequenced in a study of shared clonotypes between healthy human individuals. Clones were sequenced by immunoSEQ multiplex PCR, and TCRdb holds only the in-frame ones, with some missing. This table holds some 2.1 million clones, approximately 95% found once. The material sequenced was naive CD4+ T cells sorted from blood. Subset denoted: CD45RA+ positively selected. The receptors shown here come from a young man in good health.

The V call is TRBV4-3, the J call TRBJ1-5; D gene ambiguous. The CDR3 spans 14 residues. Germline V lookup: CDR1 LGHNA, CDR2 YSLEER. V shed 1 base and J shed 5 bases, with 9 bases lying between them. The CDR3: CASSQAAADQPQHF. DNA for the CDR3: TGCGCCAGCAGCCAAGCTGCAGCCGATCAGCCCCAGCATTTT.

V is TRBV4-1 and J is TRBJ2-7; 7 nucleotides agree with TRBD1. Germline trimming cut 4 bases from V and 2 bases from J; bases unmatched to any gene: 5. Germline V gene sequence: CDR1 MGHRA, CDR2 YSYEKL. This CDR3 contains 14 residues. The CDR3, as DNA: TGCGCCAGCAGCCCACAGGGGACCCCCTACGAGCAGTACTTC. Translated, it gives CASSPQGTPYEQYF.

This clone was detected only once. Additional DNA sequences in this sample encode the identical CDR3. CDR3 in DNA: TGTGCCAGCAGCTTGGGACAGGATAATTCACCCCTCCACTTT. Translated: CASSLGQDNSPLHF. This chain uses TRBV7-2 with TRBJ1-6; 8 bases are a match to TRBD1. The ends lost 3 bases at V and 5 bases at J; junction bases unmatched: 0. The germline gives CDR1 SGHTA, CDR2 FQGNSA. The CDR3 is 14 amino acids.

The chain recombines TRBV5-4 with TRBJ1-4, with D perhaps matching TRBD1 (5 bases). V was trimmed by 2 bases and J by 3 bases, leaving 8 bases between them. The CDR3 totals 14 residues. Germline CDR1 and CDR2: SGHNT and YYREEE (reference sequence). In DNA, the CDR3 is TGTGCCAGCAGCTTTGGGGGGTCTAATGAAAAACTGTTTTTT. This sequence encodes CASSFGGSNEKLFF.

The chain employs TRBV28 and TRBJ1-5, with D tentatively TRBD1 (6 bases). There are 17 residues in the CDR3. The germline gives CDR1 MDHEN, CDR2 SYDVKM. V was cut by 7 bases and J by 6 bases, with 25 bases left in between. CDR3 DNA: TGTGCCAGCATCACTCCCCCCGGCAGGGGTAAGGGTCAGCCCCAGCATTTT. It yields the protein CASITPPGRGKGQPQHF.

V usage is TRBV28 and J usage is TRBJ2-7; D gene uncertain. Per germline, CDR1 MDHEN and CDR2 SYDVKM. The CDR3 has 15 residues. The germline V and J ends were trimmed by 4 bases and 2 bases, with 15 bases remaining between them. This CDR3 reads CASSSPPGVPYEQYF. In nucleotides, the CDR3 is TGTGCCAGCAGTTCGCCCCCAGGCGTTCCCTACGAGCAGTACTTC. Full variable domain (rest looked up from reference TRBV28 and TRBJ2-7): DVKVTQSSRYLVKRTGEKVFLECVQDMDHENMFWYRQDPGLGLRLIYFSYDVKMKEKGDIPEGYSVSREKKERFSLILESASTNQTSMYLCASSSPPGVPYEQYFGPGTRLTVT.

This chain connects TRBV9 to TRBJ2-7, with D possibly being TRBD2 (6 bases). The length of the CDR3 is 15 residues. The germline V gene encodes CDR1 SGDLS and CDR2 YYNGEE. Trimming stripped 3 bases from V and 2 bases from J, with 15 bases between. CDR3 amino acids: CASSATSSGPYEQYF. The CDR3 DNA reads TGTGCCAGCAGCGCTACGTCGAGCGGGCCCTACGAGCAGTACTTC.

This sequence joins TRBV6-5 and TRBJ1-2; the D gene is possibly TRBD1 (5 bases). The CDR3 extends over 16 amino acids. Germline assignment: CDR1 MNHEY and CDR2 SVGAGI. Trimming removed 0 bases from V and 4 bases from J, with 15 bases in between. CDR3 coding DNA: TGTGCCAGCAGTTACTCGAGAAAGGCCGGGGGCTATGGCTACACCTTC. It encodes CASSYSRKAGGYGYTF.

The chain employs TRBV7-2 and TRBJ1-3; D perhaps matches TRBD1 (6 bases). From germline, CDR1 is SGHTA and CDR2 FQGNSA. The CDR3 loop spans 16 amino acids. Trimming left V 4 bases short and J 4 bases short, with 17 bases between. This chain's CDR3 is CASSSHGGTLGNTIYF. The DNA for the CDR3 is TGTGCCAGCAGCTCCCACGGGGGGACATTAGGAAACACCATATATTTT.

The chain recombines TRBV10-1 with TRBJ2-5; D unclear. The CDR3 consists of 15 residues. The V gene lost 3 bases and the J gene lost 2 bases, with 13 bases spanning the gap. Germline CDR1 is WNHNN and CDR2 is SYGVQD (reference sequence). The CDR3 protein is CASSDLPTPQETQYF. Here the CDR3 DNA reads TGCGCCAGCAGTGACTTGCCGACACCGCAAGAGACCCAGTACTTC.

The V gene is TRBV4-2, the J gene TRBJ2-2; D is uncertain. Germline V gene data show CDR1 as LGHNA and CDR2 as YNFKEQ. V lost 6 bases and J lost 6, with 11 bases in between. This CDR3 region has 13 residues. The CDR3 nucleotides read TGTGCCAGCAGAGGGATGGACGCCGGGGAGCTGTTTTTT. This codes for CASRGMDAGELFF.

The V gene is TRBV5-1, the J gene TRBJ1-1; a possible D gene is TRBD1 (6 bases). V gave up 0 bases and J gave up 5 bases, with 14 bases separating them. This CDR3 is built from 15 residues. CDR1 is SGHRS, CDR2 YFSETQ, per germline. The CDR3 DNA is TGCGCCAGCAGCTTGGATGGGACAAAGGGAACTGAAGCTTTCTTT. Its translation is CASSLDGTKGTEAFF. The complete variable domain, with remaining parts taken from reference TRBV5-1 and TRBJ1-1, reads KAGVTQTPRYLIKTRGQQVTLSCSPISGHRSVSWYQQTPGQGLQFLFEYFSETQRNKGNFPGRFSGRQFSNSRSEMNVSTLELGDSALYLCASSLDGTKGTEAFFGQGTRLTVV.

The chain employs TRBV7-8 and TRBJ2-7; TRBD2 matches at 7 bases. There are 15 residues in the CDR3. V lost 2 bases, J lost 7 bases, and 11 bases stayed unmatched. Germline CDR1 is SGHVS and CDR2 is FQNEAQ. In DNA form, the CDR3 reads TGTGCCAGCAGCTTAATAAGGGCGGGAGTACGGGAGCAGTACTTC. Amino acid sequence: CASSLIRAGVREQYF. The full variable domain, with the rest looked up from reference TRBV7-8 and TRBJ2-7, is GAGVSQSPRYKVAKRGQDVALRCDPISGHVSLFWYQQALGQGPEFLTYFQNEAQLDKSGLPSDRFFAERPEGSVSTLKIQRTQQEDSAVYLCASSLIRAGVREQYFGPGTRLTVT.

The chain joins TRBV27 to TRBJ2-1; D is perhaps TRBD2 (6 bases). CDR3 length equals 11 residues. Germline V gives CDR1 MNHEY, CDR2 SMNVEV (reference sequence). Trimming removed 6 bases from V and 11 bases from J, with 11 bases in between. In DNA, the CDR3 is TGTGCCAGCAGCGAAGCGGGTAAGCAGTTCTTC. The encoded protein is CASSEAGKQFF.

This chain joins TRBV5-8 and TRBJ1-2; D might be TRBD1 (5 bases). Germline lookup yields CDR1 SGHTS and CDR2 YDEGEE. The CDR3 is made up of 14 amino acids. The V and J ends lost 2 bases and 13 bases respectively, with 21 bases between them. CDR3 sequence: CASSFFAGRLMSTF. The DNA of the CDR3 is TGTGCCAGCAGCTTCTTCGCAGGGAGATTGATGAGCACCTTC.

J is TRBJ1-2 and V is TRBV6-1, with a possible D match to TRBD1 (6 bases). V was cut by 3 bases and J by 5 bases, with 16 bases left in between. This CDR3 spans 15 amino acids. Per germline, CDR1 MNHNS and CDR2 SASEGT. CDR3 nucleotides: TGTGCCAGCAGTGAGGGACCGGGACACGTATATGGCTACACCTTC. This codes for CASSEGPGHVYGYTF.

V is TRBV10-3 and J is TRBJ1-1, with D hard to call. This CDR3 contains 15 residues. V shed 0 bases and J shed 4 bases, with 12 bases lying between them. Germline V gene sequence: CDR1 ENHRY, CDR2 SYGVKD. CDR3 amino acids: CAISESRELATEAFF. The CDR3 DNA follows: TGTGCCATCAGTGAGTCTCGAGAGTTGGCCACTGAAGCTTTCTTT.

The V and J genes are TRBV6-5 and TRBJ1-5, with D possibly matching TRBD1 (5 bases). Germline lookup yields CDR1 MNHEY and CDR2 SVGAGI. V dropped 4 bases and J dropped 2 bases, with 9 bases sitting between them. CDR3 length: 14 amino acids. Here the CDR3 reads CASSWGMGNQPQHF. As DNA, the CDR3 is TGTGCCAGCAGTTGGGGCATGGGCAATCAGCCCCAGCATTTT.

This clone was seen only once. V and J are TRBV27 and TRBJ2-5; 8 nucleotides align to TRBD1. The CDR3 sequence is 14 residues long. The ends lost 5 bases at V and 2 bases at J; junction bases unmatched: 4. Per the germline V gene, CDR1 is MNHEY and CDR2 is SMNVEV (reference sequence). In DNA, the CDR3 is TGTGCCAGCAGTCCGTACAGGGGGCAAGAGACCCAGTACTTC. It encodes CASSPYRGQETQYF.

J is TRBJ2-3 and V is TRBV7-2, with 7 bases lining up with TRBD2. This CDR3 region has 18 residues. Trimming took 5 bases from V and 2 from J; bases not matched to a gene: 16. Germline-derived CDR1 and CDR2 are SGHTA and FQGNSA. CDR3 DNA: TGTGCCAGCAGCCCCGGGACGGGAGGTTACATCTCCACAGATACGCAGTATTTT. This translates into CASSPGTGGYISTDTQYF.

The chain recombines TRBV5-1 with TRBJ2-1; TRBD1 matches at 10 bases. CDR3 size: 14 residues. Trimming took 0 bases from V and 8 from J; bases not matched to a gene: 2. CDR1 is SGHRS and CDR2 is YFSETQ in the germline V gene. The CDR3: CASSLAGTGDEQFF. Written as DNA, the CDR3 is TGCGCCAGCAGCTTGGCCGGGACAGGGGATGAGCAGTTCTTC.

The chain is built from TRBV7-9 and TRBJ1-2, with 9 bases that match TRBD1. CDR3 length: 14 residues. With 3 bases clipped from V and 10 bases from J, the junction kept 9 bases outside the gene matches. From germline, CDR1 is SEHNR and CDR2 FQNEAQ (reference sequence). CDR3 nucleotides: TGTGCCAGCAGCTTTTCCACCGGGACAGGGACCTACACCTTC. As protein: CASSFSTGTGTYTF.

In its sample, this clone was seen once. The chain combines TRBV7-9 with TRBJ2-7; TRBD1 might be the D (5 bases). V was trimmed by 5 bases and J by 0 bases, leaving 17 bases between them. CDR3 size: 16 residues. From germline, CDR1 is SEHNR and CDR2 FQNEAQ (reference sequence). The CDR3 bases are TGTGCCAGCAGCCAAAGAGGTGGGGCTCGCTCCTACGAGCAGTACTTC. It yields the protein CASSQRGGARSYEQYF.

The chain couples TRBV10-3 to TRBJ1-2; D is perhaps TRBD1 (6 bases). The germline V and J ends were trimmed by 2 bases and 4 bases, with 11 bases remaining between them. The CDR3 is 14 amino acids. Germline CDR1 is ENHRY and CDR2 is SYGVKD. CDR3 in amino acids: CAISEAGQLYGYTF. The CDR3 DNA reads TGTGCCATCAGTGAGGCCGGACAGCTCTATGGCTACACCTTC.

This clone was observed a few times. The same CDR3 is also encoded by other DNA sequences in this sample. The chain employs TRBV6-5 and TRBJ1-4; perhaps TRBD1 as D (5 bases). Trimming left V 0 bases short and J 6 bases short, with 11 bases between. Germline V gene data show CDR1 as MNHEY and CDR2 as SVGAGI. CDR3 size: 15 residues. For the CDR3, the DNA is TGTGCCAGCAGTTACTCCGGAGGGACCGATGAAAAACTGTTTTTT. Its translation is CASSYSGGTDEKLFF.

The chain couples TRBV2 to TRBJ2-3; 9 nucleotides match TRBD1. Per germline, CDR1 SNHLY and CDR2 FYNNEI. Germline trimming cut 7 bases from V and 3 bases from J; bases unmatched to any gene: 8. The CDR3 contains 15 residues. CDR3 nucleotides: TGTGCCAGCAACTTGGGGACAGGGTTGACAGATACGCAGTATTTT. Its protein product is CASNLGTGLTDTQYF.

The rearrangement uses TRBV29-1 and TRBJ1-1, with D tentatively TRBD1 (6 bases). Trimming removed 6 bases from V and 3 bases from J, with 17 bases in between. The germline V gene has CDR1 SQVTM and CDR2 ANQGSEA. CDR3 length: 14 residues. For the CDR3, the DNA is TGCAGCGTCGAAAATAGGGGGGCCCACACTGAAGCTTTCTTT. It translates to CSVENRGAHTEAFF.

The J gene is TRBJ1-2, the V gene TRBV7-2, with 9 bases fitting TRBD1. V lost 8 bases and J lost 4; bases outside the gene matches: 11. Looked up from germline, CDR1 is SGHTA and CDR2 is FQGNSA. There are 15 residues in the CDR3. CDR3 bases: TGTGCCAGCTATACCGGGACAGGGACCTTCTATGGCTACACCTTC. Its protein product is CASYTGTGTFYGYTF.

In nucleotides, the CDR3 is TGTGCCAGCAGCTCCGGTGACCGGGGAAACAATCAGCCCCAGCATTTT. Protein: CASSSGDRGNNQPQHF. The chain joins TRBV7-9 to TRBJ1-5, with D hard to call. V lost 4 bases, J lost 3 bases, and 16 bases lay in between. Germline loops: CDR1 SEHNR, CDR2 FQNEAQ (reference sequence). The CDR3 has 16 residues.

V usage is TRBV5-5 and J usage is TRBJ1-1; no definite D call. The V gene's germline CDR1 is SGHKS and CDR2 YYEKEE (reference sequence). The CDR3 consists of 14 residues. The V and J ends lost 0 bases and 3 bases respectively, with 9 bases between them. The CDR3 loop reads CASSLDVSYTEAFF. The CDR3 DNA reads TGTGCCAGCAGCTTGGACGTTAGTTACACTGAAGCTTTCTTT. The full variable domain, in which reference TRBV5-5 and TRBJ1-1 provide the parts outside the CDR3, is DAGVTQSPTHLIKTRGQQVTLRCSPISGHKSVSWYQQVLGQGPQFIFQYYEKEERGRGNFPDRFSARQFPNYSSELNVNALLLGDSALYLCASSLDVSYTEAFFGQGTRLTVV.

The chain recombines TRBV28 with TRBJ2-5, with D uncertain. The CDR3 is 12 amino acids. Germline V gene sequence: CDR1 MDHEN, CDR2 SYDVKM. V was clipped by 9 bases and J by 7 bases, with 15 bases between them. CDR3: CASAAPQWTQYF. The CDR3 DNA sequence: TGTGCCAGTGCAGCCCCCCAGTGGACCCAGTACTTC. The full variable domain, in which reference TRBV28 and TRBJ2-5 provide the parts outside the CDR3, is DVKVTQSSRYLVKRTGEKVFLECVQDMDHENMFWYRQDPGLGLRLIYFSYDVKMKEKGDIPEGYSVSREKKERFSLILESASTNQTSMYLCASAAPQWTQYFGPGTRLLVL.

The chain combines TRBV10-3 with TRBJ2-3; D gene uncertain. V was shortened by 7 bases and J by 1 base, with 12 bases between the two germline ends. CDR3 length: 14 amino acids. Germline V gene sequence: CDR1 ENHRY, CDR2 SYGVKD. The CDR3 sequence: CAIKGWNGTDTQYF. The CDR3 coding sequence is TGTGCCATCAAAGGTTGGAATGGCACAGATACGCAGTATTTT.